These 8 T cell receptor beta chains were all obtained from the same sample, sequenced in a study of T cells in Graves' hyperthyroidism and ophthalmopathy. RNA transcripts provided the source from which TCR beta CDR3 regions were amplified. The study used the HTBI primer set for a first-round RT-PCR of the TCR CDR3. TCRdb independently ran MiXCR on the multiplex PCR reads; one entry per CDR3 protein. The repertoire holds approximately 430,000 distinct CDR3 sequences, with roughly 14% as singletons. The source material was blood. The source of these receptors is a man younger than 30 with Graves' ophthalmopathy.

This clonotype has at least ten counts. The J gene is TRBJ1-4, the V gene TRBV27; no reliable D call. Trimming pared 8 bases from V and 3 bases from J, leaving 19 bases between. The CDR3 has 16 residues. Germline lookup yields CDR1 MNHEY and CDR2 SMNVEV (reference sequence). CDR3 residues: CASSEDLQRANEKLFF. For the CDR3, the DNA is TGTGCCAGCTCGGAGGACCTGCAGCGGGCTAATGAAAAACTGTTTTTT.

The V and J genes are TRBV10-1 and TRBJ2-2, with D tentatively TRBD1 (6 bases). V was cut by 5 bases and J by 7 bases, with 11 bases left in between. The CDR3 contains 13 residues. The germline V gene has CDR1 WNHNN and CDR2 SYGVQD (reference sequence). CDR3 loop: CASSNREDGELFF. For the CDR3, the DNA is TGCGCCAGCAGTAACAGGGAAGACGGGGAGCTGTTTTTT.

Points on this clonotype: Given a much more abundant clone one base away, this may be a read error. The chain uses TRBV20-1 and TRBJ2-3, with TRBD2 identical over 10 bases. The V gene's germline CDR1 is DFQATT and CDR2 SNEGSKA (reference sequence). This CDR3 is 15 amino acids long. The CDR3 loop reads CSASTSGTRTDAQYF. The DNA of the CDR3 is TGCAGTGCTAGCACTAGCGGGACCCGCACAGATGCGCAGTATTTT.

This clonotype was recorded at least ten times. The CDR3 nucleotides are TGCGCCAGCAGCCCACCCGGGCAGGGGGGGGCCTACAATGAGCAGTTCTTC. Its translation: CASSPPGQGGAYNEQFF. The chain uses TRBV4-1 and TRBJ2-1; TRBD1 or TRBD2 may be the D gene (7 bases each). The V end was cut by 4 bases, the J end by 2 bases, with 18 bases between. CDR1 is MGHRA and CDR2 is YSYEKL in the germline V gene. The CDR3 has 17 residues.

Concerning this clonotype: A much larger clone sits a single nucleotide away, making a read error possible. The genes are TRBV27 and TRBJ2-7; D might be TRBD2 (5 bases). V lost 4 bases and J lost 7, with 8 bases in between. The CDR3 consists of 11 residues. The V gene's germline CDR1 is MNHEY and CDR2 SMNVEV (reference sequence). The CDR3 DNA reads as TGTGCCAGCAGTTGGCCGGGGGAGCAGTACTTC. Protein product: CASSWPGEQYF.

Turning to this clonotype: A read error may produce the germline difference seen at one junction end. The chain employs TRBV10-3 and TRBJ1-2, with 7 bases identical to TRBD1. This CDR3 region has 16 residues. Germline V gene data show CDR1 as ENHRY and CDR2 as SYGVKD. CDR3 sequence (DNA): TGTGCCATCAATGGACAGGACGAAGGTAGAAACTATGACTACACCTTC. Amino acid sequence: CAINGQDEGRNYDYTF.

The rearrangement joins TRBV4-3 to TRBJ2-3; D is undetermined. Germline assignment: CDR1 LGHNA and CDR2 YSLEER. V lost 3 bases and J lost 4, with 5 bases in between. The CDR3 contains 12 residues. For the CDR3, the DNA is TGCGCCAGCAGCCACTCCGCAGATACGCAGTATTTT. This codes for CASSHSADTQYF.

This clonotype appeared many times. This chain links TRBV12-5 with TRBJ1-2; tentative D call: TRBD1 (6 bases). This CDR3 has 18 amino acids. Germline V gene lookup returns CDR1 LGHNT and CDR2 FRNRAP. The V gene lost 6 bases and the J gene lost 3 bases, with 26 bases spanning the gap. For the CDR3, the DNA is TGTGCTAGTGGAAAACTCCTGGACAGACACAGTTCAGACTATGGCTACACCTTC. Its protein product is CASGKLLDRHSSDYGYTF.